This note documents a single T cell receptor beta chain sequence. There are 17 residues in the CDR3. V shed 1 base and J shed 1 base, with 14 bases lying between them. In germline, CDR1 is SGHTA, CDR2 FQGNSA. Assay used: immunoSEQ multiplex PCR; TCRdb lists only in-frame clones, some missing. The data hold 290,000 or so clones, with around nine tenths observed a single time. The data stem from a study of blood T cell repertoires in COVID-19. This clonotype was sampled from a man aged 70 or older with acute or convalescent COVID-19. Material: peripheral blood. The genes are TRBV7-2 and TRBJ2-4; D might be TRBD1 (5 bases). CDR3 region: CASSLEGWTRAKNIQYF. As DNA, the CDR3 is TGTGCCAGCAGCTTAGAAGGGTGGACAAGGGCCAAAAACATTCAGTACTTC. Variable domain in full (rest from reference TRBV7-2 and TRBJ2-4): GAGVSQSPSNKVTEKGKDVELRCDPISGHTALYWYRQSLGQGLEFLIYFQGNSAPDKSGLPSDRFSAERTGGSVSTLTIQRTQQEDSAVYLCASSLEGWTRAKNIQYFGAGTRLSVL.